This TCR beta chain was captured in a study of cytomegalovirus exposure and HLA in healthy donors. Overall study context: About 85 million unique TCRs from HLA-typed donors were held in an early release of data.

Losses at the gene ends were 6 bases for V and 7 bases for J; bases not matched to a gene: 8. The germline V gene encodes CDR1 MDHEN and CDR2 SYDVKM. The CDR3 runs 15 residues. A word on this clone: Its cognate antigen is unknown.

This PCR relied on a set of 60 Vbeta primers and 13 Jbeta primers. TCRdb's copy holds only in-frame clones and misses some; the assay was immunoSEQ multiplex PCR. The profile covers approximately 170,000 clones, with around 80% appearing a single time and around 7% taken by the ten largest. General observations from the study: Sequencing depth across donors, presence/absence analyses assumed, was roughly uniform. The HLA-A and HLA-B alleles of most subjects were reportedly predicted accurately from TCR beta sequences. Association of a missense DCLRE1C variant with TCR beta V- and J-gene trimming was reported in a later analysis.

Material for sequencing was PBMCs. This receptor was taken from a woman aged 35 to 49 in good health and CMV-seropositive. V and J are TRBV28 and TRBJ2-2; 10 bases map to TRBD2. CDR3 in amino acids: CASRPQRGGVGELFF. In DNA form, the CDR3 reads TGTGCCAGCAGACCCCAGCGGGGGGGTGTCGGGGAGCTGTTTTTT.